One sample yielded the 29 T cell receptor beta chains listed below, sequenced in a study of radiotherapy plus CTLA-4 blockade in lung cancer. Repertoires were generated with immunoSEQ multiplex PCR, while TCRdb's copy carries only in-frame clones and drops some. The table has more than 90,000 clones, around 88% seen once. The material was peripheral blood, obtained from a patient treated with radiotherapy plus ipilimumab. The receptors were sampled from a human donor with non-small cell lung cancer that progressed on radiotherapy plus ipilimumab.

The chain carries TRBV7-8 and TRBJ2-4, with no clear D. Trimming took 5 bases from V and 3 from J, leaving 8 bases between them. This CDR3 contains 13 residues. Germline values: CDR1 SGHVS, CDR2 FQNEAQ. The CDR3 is CASSINSKNIQYF. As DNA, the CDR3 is TGTGCCAGCAGCATCAACAGCAAAAACATTCAGTACTTC. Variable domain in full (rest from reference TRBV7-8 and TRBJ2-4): GAGVSQSPRYKVAKRGQDVALRCDPISGHVSLFWYQQALGQGPEFLTYFQNEAQLDKSGLPSDRFFAERPEGSVSTLKIQRTQQEDSAVYLCASSINSKNIQYFGAGTRLSVL.

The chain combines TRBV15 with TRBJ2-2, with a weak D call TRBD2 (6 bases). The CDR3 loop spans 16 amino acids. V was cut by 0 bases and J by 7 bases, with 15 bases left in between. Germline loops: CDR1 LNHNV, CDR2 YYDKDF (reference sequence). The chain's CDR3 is CATSRDRITSIGELFF. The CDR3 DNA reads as TGTGCCACCAGCAGAGATAGGATAACTAGCATCGGGGAGCTGTTTTTT. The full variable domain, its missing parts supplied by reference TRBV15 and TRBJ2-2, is DAMVIQNPRYQVTQFGKPVTLSCSQTLNHNVMYWYQQKSSQAPKLLFHYYDKDFNNEADTPDNFQSRRPNTSFCFLDIRSPGLGDTAMYLCATSRDRITSIGELFFGEGSRLTVL.

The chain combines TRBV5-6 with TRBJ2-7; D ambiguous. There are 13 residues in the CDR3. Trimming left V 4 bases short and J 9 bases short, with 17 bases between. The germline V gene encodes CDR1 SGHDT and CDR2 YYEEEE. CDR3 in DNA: TGTGCCAGCAGCCTCCCGGGCTCCCCTGCGCAGTACTTC. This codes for CASSLPGSPAQYF.

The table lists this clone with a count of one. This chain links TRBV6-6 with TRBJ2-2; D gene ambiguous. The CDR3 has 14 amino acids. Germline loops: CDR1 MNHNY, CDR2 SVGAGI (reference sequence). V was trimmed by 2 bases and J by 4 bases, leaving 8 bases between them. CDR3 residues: CASSYKKSTGELFF. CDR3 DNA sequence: TGTGCCAGCAGTTACAAGAAGAGCACCGGGGAGCTGTTTTTT.

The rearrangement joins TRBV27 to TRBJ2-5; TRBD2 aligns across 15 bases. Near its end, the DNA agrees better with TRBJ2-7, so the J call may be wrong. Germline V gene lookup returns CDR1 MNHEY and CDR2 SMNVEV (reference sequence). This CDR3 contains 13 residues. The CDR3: CASGTSGRYEQYF. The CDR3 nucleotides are TGTGCCAGCGGGACTAGCGGGAGGTACGAGCAGTACTTC.

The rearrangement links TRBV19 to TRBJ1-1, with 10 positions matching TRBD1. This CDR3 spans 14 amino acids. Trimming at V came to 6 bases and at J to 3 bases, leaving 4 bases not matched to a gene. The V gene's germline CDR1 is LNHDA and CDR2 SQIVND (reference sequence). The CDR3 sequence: CASSRDRGHTEAFF. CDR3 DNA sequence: TGTGCCAGTAGCAGGGACAGGGGTCACACTGAAGCTTTCTTT.

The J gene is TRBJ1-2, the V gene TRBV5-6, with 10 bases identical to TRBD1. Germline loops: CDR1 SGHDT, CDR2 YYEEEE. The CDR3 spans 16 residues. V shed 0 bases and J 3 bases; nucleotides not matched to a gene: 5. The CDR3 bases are TGTGCCAGCAGCTTGGTGGGGGACAGGGGTCACTATGGCTACACCTTC. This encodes CASSLVGDRGHYGYTF.

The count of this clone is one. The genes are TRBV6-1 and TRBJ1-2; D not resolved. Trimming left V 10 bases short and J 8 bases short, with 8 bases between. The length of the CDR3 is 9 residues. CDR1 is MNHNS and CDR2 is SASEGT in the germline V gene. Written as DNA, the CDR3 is TGTGCCATCGACTGGGGCTACACCTTC. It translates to CAIDWGYTF.

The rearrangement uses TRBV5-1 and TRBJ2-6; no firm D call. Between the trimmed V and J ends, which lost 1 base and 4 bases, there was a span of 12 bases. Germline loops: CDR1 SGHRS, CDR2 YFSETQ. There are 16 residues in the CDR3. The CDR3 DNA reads TGCGCCAGCAGCTTGATTTCCGGGTTCGGGGCCAACGTCCTGACTTTC. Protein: CASSLISGFGANVLTF.

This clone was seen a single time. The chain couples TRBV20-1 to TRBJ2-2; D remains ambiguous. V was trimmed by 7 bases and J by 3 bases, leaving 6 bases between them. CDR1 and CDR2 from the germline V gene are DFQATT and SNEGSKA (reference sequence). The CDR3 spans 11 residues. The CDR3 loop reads CSVPYTGELFF. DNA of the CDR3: TGCAGTGTTCCCTACACCGGGGAGCTGTTTTTT.

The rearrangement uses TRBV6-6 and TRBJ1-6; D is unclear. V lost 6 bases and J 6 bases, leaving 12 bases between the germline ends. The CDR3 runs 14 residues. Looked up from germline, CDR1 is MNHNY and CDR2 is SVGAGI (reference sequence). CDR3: CASRRDDTNSPLHF. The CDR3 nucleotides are TGTGCCAGCAGACGGGATGACACTAATTCACCCCTCCACTTT.

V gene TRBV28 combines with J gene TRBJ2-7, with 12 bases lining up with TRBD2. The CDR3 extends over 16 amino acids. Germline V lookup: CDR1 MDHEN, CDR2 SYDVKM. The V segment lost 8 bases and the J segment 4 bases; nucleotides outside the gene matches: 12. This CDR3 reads CASRGGLAGDLYEQYF. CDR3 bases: TGTGCCAGCCGGGGGGGACTAGCGGGTGATTTATACGAGCAGTACTTC.

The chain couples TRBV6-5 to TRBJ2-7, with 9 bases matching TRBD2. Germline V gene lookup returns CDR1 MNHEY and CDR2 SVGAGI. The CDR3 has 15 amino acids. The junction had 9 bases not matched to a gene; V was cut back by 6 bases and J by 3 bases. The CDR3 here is CASSYSPAGGYEQYF. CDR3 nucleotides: TGTGCCAGCAGCTATTCCCCAGCGGGAGGCTACGAGCAGTACTTC.

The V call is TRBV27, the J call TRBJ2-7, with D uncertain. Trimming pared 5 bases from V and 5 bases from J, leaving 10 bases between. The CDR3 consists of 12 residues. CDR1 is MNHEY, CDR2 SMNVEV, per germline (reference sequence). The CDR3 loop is CASSPSSNEQYF. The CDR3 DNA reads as TGTGCCAGCAGTCCGTCATCAAACGAGCAGTACTTC.

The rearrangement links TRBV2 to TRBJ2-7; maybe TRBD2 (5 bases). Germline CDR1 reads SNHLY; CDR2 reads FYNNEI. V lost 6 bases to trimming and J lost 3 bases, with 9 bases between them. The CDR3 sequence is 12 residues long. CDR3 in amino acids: CASRPGNYEQYF. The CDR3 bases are TGTGCCAGCAGACCGGGGAACTACGAGCAGTACTTC.

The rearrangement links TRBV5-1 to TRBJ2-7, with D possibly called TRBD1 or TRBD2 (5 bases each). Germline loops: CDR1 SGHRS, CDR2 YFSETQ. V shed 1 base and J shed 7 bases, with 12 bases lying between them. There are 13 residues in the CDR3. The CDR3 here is CASSLTGPAEQYF. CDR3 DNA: TGCGCCAGCAGCTTGACGGGACCCGCAGAGCAGTACTTC. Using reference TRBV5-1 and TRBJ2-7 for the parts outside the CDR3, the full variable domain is KAGVTQTPRYLIKTRGQQVTLSCSPISGHRSVSWYQQTPGQGLQFLFEYFSETQRNKGNFPGRFSGRQFSNSRSEMNVSTLELGDSALYLCASSLTGPAEQYFGPGTRLTVT.

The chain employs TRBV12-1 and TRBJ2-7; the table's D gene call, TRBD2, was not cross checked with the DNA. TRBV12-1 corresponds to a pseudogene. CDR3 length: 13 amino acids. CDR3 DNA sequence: TGTGCCAGCAGCCGCGCGCGGTCCTACGAGCAGTACTTC. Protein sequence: CASSRARSYEQYF.

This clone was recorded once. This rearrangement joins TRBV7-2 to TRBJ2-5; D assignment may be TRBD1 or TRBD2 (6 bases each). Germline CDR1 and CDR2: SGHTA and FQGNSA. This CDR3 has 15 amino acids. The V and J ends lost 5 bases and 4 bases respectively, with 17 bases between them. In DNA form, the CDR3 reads TGTGCCAGCAGCGCTAATTGGGGGGCTGTAGAGACCCAGTACTTC. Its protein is CASSANWGAVETQYF.

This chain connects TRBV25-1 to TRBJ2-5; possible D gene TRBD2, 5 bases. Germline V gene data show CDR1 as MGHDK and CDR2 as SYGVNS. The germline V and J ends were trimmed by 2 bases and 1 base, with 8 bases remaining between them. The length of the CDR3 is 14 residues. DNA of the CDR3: TGTGCCAGCAGTGAACAAGCGGTCCAAGAGACCCAGTACTTC. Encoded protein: CASSEQAVQETQYF.

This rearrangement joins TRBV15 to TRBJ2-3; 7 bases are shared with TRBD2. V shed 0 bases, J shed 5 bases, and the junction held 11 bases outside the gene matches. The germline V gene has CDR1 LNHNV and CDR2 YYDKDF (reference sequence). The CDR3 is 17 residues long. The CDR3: CATSRDPTRGVRDTQYF. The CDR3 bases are TGTGCCACCAGCAGAGATCCGACACGGGGGGTCCGAGATACGCAGTATTTT.

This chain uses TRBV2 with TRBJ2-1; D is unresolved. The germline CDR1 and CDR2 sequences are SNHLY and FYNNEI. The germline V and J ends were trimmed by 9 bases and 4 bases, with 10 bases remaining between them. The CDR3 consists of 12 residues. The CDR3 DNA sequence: TGTGCCAGTAAGGCAGCATACAATGAGCAGTTCTTC. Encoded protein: CASKAAYNEQFF.

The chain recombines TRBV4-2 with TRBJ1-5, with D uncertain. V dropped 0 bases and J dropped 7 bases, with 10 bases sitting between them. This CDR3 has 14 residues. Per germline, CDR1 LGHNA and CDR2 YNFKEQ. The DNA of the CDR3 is TGTGCCAGCAGCCAAGATATGGGAGGACAGCCCCAGCATTTT. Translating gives CASSQDMGGQPQHF.

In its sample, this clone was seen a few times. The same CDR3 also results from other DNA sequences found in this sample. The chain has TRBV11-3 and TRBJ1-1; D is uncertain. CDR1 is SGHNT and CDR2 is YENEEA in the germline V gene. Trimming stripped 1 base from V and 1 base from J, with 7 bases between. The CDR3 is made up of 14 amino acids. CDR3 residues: CASSLGRANTEAFF. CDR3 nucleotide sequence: TGTGCCAGCAGCTTAGGACGGGCGAACACTGAAGCTTTCTTT. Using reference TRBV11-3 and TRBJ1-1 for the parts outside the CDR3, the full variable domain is EAGVVQSPRYKIIEKKQPVAFWCNPISGHNTLYWYLQNLGQGPELLIRYENEEAVDDSQLPKDRFSAERLKGVDSTLKIQPAELGDSAVYLCASSLGRANTEAFFGQGTRLTVV.

The DNA of the CDR3 is TGTGCCAGCAGTAAGGACAGGAAGGATCAGGGCTACACCTTC. Protein: CASSKDRKDQGYTF. The rearrangement uses TRBV2 and TRBJ1-2; 7 bases are a match to TRBD1. Germline V CDR1 and CDR2: SNHLY, FYNNEI. This CDR3 comprises 14 residues. The V gene end was trimmed by 5 bases and the J gene end by 8 bases; junction bases not matched to a gene: 11.

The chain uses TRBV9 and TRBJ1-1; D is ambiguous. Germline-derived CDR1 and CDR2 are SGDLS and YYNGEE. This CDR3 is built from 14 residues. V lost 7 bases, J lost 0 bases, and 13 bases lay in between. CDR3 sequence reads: CASSGGILNTEAFF. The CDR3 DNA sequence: TGTGCCAGCTCCGGTGGGATTCTGAACACTGAAGCTTTCTTT. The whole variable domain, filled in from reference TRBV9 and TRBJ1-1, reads DSGVTQTPKHLITATGQRVTLRCSPRSGDLSVYWYQQSLDQGLQFLIQYYNGEERAKGNILERFSAQQFPDLHSELNLSSLELGDSALYFCASSGGILNTEAFFGQGTRLTVV.

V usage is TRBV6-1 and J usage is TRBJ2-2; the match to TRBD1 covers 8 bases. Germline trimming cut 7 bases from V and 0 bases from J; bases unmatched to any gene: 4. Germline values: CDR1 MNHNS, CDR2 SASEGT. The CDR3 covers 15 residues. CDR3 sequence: CASTRTGSNTGELFF. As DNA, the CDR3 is TGTGCCAGCACCCGGACAGGGTCGAACACCGGGGAGCTGTTTTTT.

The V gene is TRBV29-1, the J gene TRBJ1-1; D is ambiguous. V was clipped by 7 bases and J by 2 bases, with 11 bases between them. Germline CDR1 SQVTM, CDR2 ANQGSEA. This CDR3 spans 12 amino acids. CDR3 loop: CSASGSNTEAFF. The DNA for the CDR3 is TGCAGCGCCTCGGGGTCCAACACTGAAGCTTTCTTT.

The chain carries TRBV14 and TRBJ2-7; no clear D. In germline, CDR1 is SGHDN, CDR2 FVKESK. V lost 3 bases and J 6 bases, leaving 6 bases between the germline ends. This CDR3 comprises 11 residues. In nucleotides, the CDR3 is TGTGCCAGCAGCCAGCGATTCGAGCAGTACTTC. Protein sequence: CASSQRFEQYF.

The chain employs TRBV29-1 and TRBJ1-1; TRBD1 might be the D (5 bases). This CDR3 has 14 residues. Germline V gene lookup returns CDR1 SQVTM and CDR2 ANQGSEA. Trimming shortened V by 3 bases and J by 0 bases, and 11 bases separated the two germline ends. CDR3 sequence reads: CSVEGPSMNTEAFF. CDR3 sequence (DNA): TGCAGCGTTGAGGGGCCCTCGATGAACACTGAAGCTTTCTTT.